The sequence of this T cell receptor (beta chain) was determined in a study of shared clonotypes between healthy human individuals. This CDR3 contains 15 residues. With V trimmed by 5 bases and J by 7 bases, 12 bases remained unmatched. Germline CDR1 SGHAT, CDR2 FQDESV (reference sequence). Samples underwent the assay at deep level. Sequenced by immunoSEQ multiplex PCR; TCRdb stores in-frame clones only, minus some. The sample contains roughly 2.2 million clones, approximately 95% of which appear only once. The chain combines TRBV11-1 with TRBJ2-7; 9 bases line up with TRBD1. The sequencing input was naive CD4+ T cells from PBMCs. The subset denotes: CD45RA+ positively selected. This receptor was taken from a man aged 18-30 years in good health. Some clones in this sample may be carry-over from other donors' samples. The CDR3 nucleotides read TGTGCCAGCAGCAGATCCGGGACAGGGACTTTTGAGCAGTACTTC. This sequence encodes CASSRSGTGTFEQYF.